The 29 T cell receptor beta chains given below trace back to one sample, sequenced in a study of brain T cells in children with intractable seizures. TCRdb keeps only in-frame clones here, not all; method: immunoSEQ multiplex PCR. The sample shows some 80,000 clones, about 93% of them seen only once. The source material was peripheral blood, sampled at surgery. These receptors were obtained from a girl between 2 and 10 years old with Rasmussen encephalitis and intractable seizures.

V gene TRBV6-6 combines with J gene TRBJ1-1, with D possibly matching TRBD1 (5 bases). The CDR3 length is 14 residues. CDR1 and CDR2 (germline): MNHNY, SVGAGI (reference sequence). V lost 5 bases, J lost 0 bases, and 10 bases lay in between. The CDR3 DNA reads as TGTGCCAGCAGTACGACAGACATGAACACTGAAGCTTTCTTT. Its translation is CASSTTDMNTEAFF.

The chain employs TRBV7-3 and TRBJ2-1, with 8 bases matching TRBD1. There are 16 residues in the CDR3. V trimming: 2 bases; J trimming: 7 bases; junction bases outside the gene matches: 10. Germline V lookup: CDR1 SGHTA, CDR2 FQGTGA. The CDR3 DNA reads as TGTGCCAGCAGCTTACGGTGGGACAGGAATTTGAATGAGCAGTTCTTC. Amino acids: CASSLRWDRNLNEQFF. Using reference TRBV7-3 and TRBJ2-1 for the parts outside the CDR3, the full variable domain is GAGVSQTPSNKVTEKGKYVELRCDPISGHTALYWYRQSLGQGPEFLIYFQGTGAADDSGLPNDRFFAVRPEGSVSTLKIQRTERGDSAVYLCASSLRWDRNLNEQFFGPGTRLTVL.

V and J are TRBV7-3 and TRBJ2-1; D ambiguous. Germline lookup yields CDR1 SGHTA and CDR2 FQGTGA. Trimming left V 5 bases short and J 9 bases short, with 11 bases between. The CDR3 runs to 12 residues. The CDR3 loop is CASSPDRVEQFF. The CDR3 DNA reads TGTGCCAGCAGCCCGGACCGGGTTGAGCAGTTCTTC.

The V call is TRBV5-4, the J call TRBJ2-3; D unresolved. CDR3 size: 16 residues. Between the trimmed V and J ends, which lost 0 bases and 0 bases, there was a span of 11 bases. Germline V gene sequence: CDR1 SGHNT, CDR2 YYREEE (reference sequence). DNA for the CDR3: TGTGCCAGCAGCTTGGAAAGGGCGCTTAGCACAGATACGCAGTATTTT. This sequence encodes CASSLERALSTDTQYF.

The chain uses TRBV6-2 or TRBV6-3 and TRBJ2-5, with D perhaps TRBD2 (6 bases). This CDR3 has 15 residues. The V and J ends lost 5 bases and 2 bases respectively, with 15 bases between them. Germline V gene data show CDR1 as MNHEY and CDR2 as SVGEGT. The CDR3 reads CASSNYAGLQETQYF. CDR3 sequence (DNA): TGTGCCAGCAGTAATTACGCGGGATTACAAGAGACCCAGTACTTC.

This clone was observed a few times. The J gene is TRBJ1-2, the V gene TRBV2; D remains ambiguous. This CDR3 comprises 10 residues. Germline-derived CDR1 and CDR2 are SNHLY and FYNNEI. Trimming took 6 bases from V and 10 from J, leaving 9 bases between them. CDR3 in DNA: TGTGCCAGCAGGACCCTCACCTACACCTTC. Protein product: CASRTLTYTF. Supplemented by reference TRBV2 and TRBJ1-2, the full variable domain reads EPEVTQTPSHQVTQMGQEVILRCVPISNHLYFYWYRQILGQKVEFLVSFYNNEISEKSEIFDDQFSVERPDGSNFTLKIRSTKLEDSAMYFCASRTLTYTFGSGTRLTVV.

The chain is built from TRBV6-5 and TRBJ1-4; the D gene is possibly TRBD1 (5 bases). Per the germline V gene, CDR1 is MNHEY and CDR2 is SVGAGI. The CDR3 has 14 amino acids. V was cut by 6 bases and J by 0 bases, with 8 bases left in between. CDR3 sequence (DNA): TGTGCCAGCAGCACGGGGGCAACTAATGAAAAACTGTTTTTT. This encodes CASSTGATNEKLFF.

This rearrangement joins TRBV15 to TRBJ2-2, with TRBD2 identical over 8 bases. CDR3 length: 17 residues. J gave up 0 bases and V 2 bases, and 5 bases lay outside the gene matches. Germline V gene data show CDR1 as LNHNV and CDR2 as YYDKDF (reference sequence). The chain's CDR3 is CATSRLRLASNTGELFF. The CDR3 DNA reads as TGTGCCACCAGCAGATTAAGACTAGCGTCGAACACCGGGGAGCTGTTTTTT.

The chain combines TRBV29-1 with TRBJ1-5, with 9 positions matching TRBD1. The CDR3 sequence is 17 residues long. The germline V gene encodes CDR1 SQVTM and CDR2 ANQGSEA. J gave up 3 bases and V 4 bases, and 13 bases lay outside the gene matches. Written as DNA, the CDR3 is TGCAGCGTTGTGCGAGGGACAGGGAATAGGTCCAATCAGCCCCAGCATTTT. It encodes CSVVRGTGNRSNQPQHF.

V and J are TRBV6-5 and TRBJ1-6, with unresolved D. With 2 bases removed from V and 0 bases from J, the gap between germline ends came to 8 bases. From germline, CDR1 is MNHEY and CDR2 SVGAGI. The CDR3 totals 16 residues. The CDR3 loop reads CASSYREVSYNSPLHF. In DNA, the CDR3 is TGTGCCAGCAGTTACAGGGAGGTCTCCTATAATTCACCCCTCCACTTT.

As DNA, the CDR3 is TGTGCCAGCAGCTTGTGGTTCTTAGCGGGAGTAGGTTCTAGCTACGAGCAGTACTTC. This gives the protein CASSLWFLAGVGSSYEQYF. The rearrangement joins TRBV5-6 to TRBJ2-7; 9 bases match TRBD2. CDR1 is SGHDT and CDR2 is YYEEEE in the germline V gene. V shed 1 base, J shed 3 bases, and the junction held 17 bases outside the gene matches. The CDR3 runs 19 residues.

The chain uses TRBV5-1 and TRBJ1-6; tentative D call: TRBD1 (5 bases). Germline CDR1 SGHRS, CDR2 YFSETQ. CDR3 length equals 14 residues. Trimming left V 3 bases short and J 7 bases short, with 11 bases between. CDR3 in amino acids: CASSSDRANSPLHF. The CDR3 bases are TGCGCCAGCAGCTCAGACAGAGCAAATTCACCCCTCCACTTT.

The chain is built from TRBV4-2 and TRBJ2-4, with 10 bases fitting TRBD2. CDR1 and CDR2 (germline): LGHNA, YNFKEQ. The J segment lost 0 bases and the V segment lost 3 bases, leaving 2 bases of the junction unmatched. The CDR3 sequence is 16 residues long. The CDR3 DNA is TGTGCCAGCAGCCAGACTAGCGGGTTAGCCAAAAACATTCAGTACTTC. Amino acid sequence: CASSQTSGLAKNIQYF.

The V gene is TRBV10-3, the J gene TRBJ1-6; D gene unclear. The V gene's germline CDR1 is ENHRY and CDR2 SYGVKD. V shed 0 bases and J shed 5 bases, with 5 bases lying between them. The CDR3 length is 14 residues. CDR3 nucleotide sequence: TGTGCCATCAGTGAGTCTGCGGATAATTCACCCCTCCACTTT. This gives the protein CAISESADNSPLHF.

V usage is TRBV13 and J usage is TRBJ1-5, with D possibly TRBD1 on 6 matching bases. The CDR3 loop spans 18 amino acids. The V end was cut by 2 bases, the J end by 4 bases, with 21 bases between. Germline assignment: CDR1 PRHDT and CDR2 FYEKMQ (reference sequence). CDR3 residues: CASSLPGQLLALNQPQHF. Written as DNA, the CDR3 is TGTGCCAGCAGCTTACCCGGACAGTTATTAGCTTTAAATCAGCCCCAGCATTTT.

The J gene is TRBJ1-5, the V gene TRBV2; TRBD1 might be the D (5 bases). The germline CDR1 and CDR2 sequences are SNHLY and FYNNEI. Trimming shortened V by 2 bases and J by 3 bases, and 17 bases separated the two germline ends. CDR3 size: 17 residues. The CDR3 region is CASSEILTADHNQPQHF. DNA of the CDR3: TGTGCCAGCAGTGAAATATTGACAGCCGACCACAATCAGCCCCAGCATTTT.

The V call is TRBV7-3, the J call TRBJ2-2, with 11 bases that match TRBD2. The junction had 6 bases not matched to a gene; V was cut back by 1 base and J by 5 bases. The CDR3 has 17 amino acids. Looked up from germline, CDR1 is SGHTA and CDR2 is FQGTGA. For the CDR3, the DNA is TGTGCCAGCAGCTTAAAAGCCCCTAGCGGGAGGACCGGGGAGCTGTTTTTT. Translated, it gives CASSLKAPSGRTGELFF.

The rearrangement joins TRBV11-2 to TRBJ1-6; D is unresolved. With 2 bases removed from V and 8 bases from J, the gap between germline ends came to 13 bases. The CDR3 consists of 15 residues. CDR1 SGHAT and CDR2 FQNNGV come from the germline V gene. The CDR3 DNA reads TGTGCCAGCAGCTTAAACGCGGTGGGATATTCACCCCTCCACTTT. Translation gives CASSLNAVGYSPLHF.

This clone was seen only once. The chain employs TRBV7-9 and TRBJ1-2, with D unresolved. The CDR3 consists of 14 residues. CDR1 and CDR2 (germline): SEHNR, FQNEAQ (reference sequence). Trimming shortened V by 5 bases and J by 8 bases, and 18 bases separated the two germline ends. The CDR3 loop is CASSRTGAPSGYTF. CDR3 in DNA: TGTGCCAGCAGCCGGACGGGAGCTCCGAGCGGCTACACCTTC. The variable domain in full, with the rest retrieved from reference TRBV7-9 and TRBJ1-2, is DTGVSQNPRHKITKRGQNVTFRCDPISEHNRLYWYRQTLGQGPEFLTYFQNEAQLEKSRLLSDRFSAERPKGSFSTLEIQRTEQGDSAMYLCASSRTGAPSGYTFGSGTRLTVV.

The chain combines TRBV28 with TRBJ1-2; D is possibly TRBD1 (5 bases). Per germline, CDR1 MDHEN and CDR2 SYDVKM. V shed 5 bases and J shed 6 bases, with 19 bases lying between them. This CDR3 contains 15 residues. CDR3 sequence reads: CASSPGTGPMNGYTF. In DNA form, the CDR3 reads TGTGCCAGCAGTCCGGGGACCGGCCCTATGAATGGCTACACCTTC.

V usage is TRBV15 and J usage is TRBJ1-3; D is undetermined. The CDR3 covers 13 residues. Per germline, CDR1 LNHNV and CDR2 YYDKDF (reference sequence). Trimming removed 5 bases at V and 4 bases at J, with 9 bases between. The DNA of the CDR3 is TGTGCCACCAGCGGTATACGGGGAAACACCATATATTTT. Translation gives CATSGIRGNTIYF.

This clone was recorded once. J is TRBJ1-4 and V is TRBV5-1; D gene uncertain. In germline, CDR1 is SGHRS, CDR2 YFSETQ. Trimming stripped 4 bases from V and 8 bases from J, with 24 bases between. The length of the CDR3 is 17 residues. The CDR3 sequence is CASSPVLAANPGEKLFF. The CDR3 DNA reads as TGCGCCAGCAGCCCCGTTCTTGCGGCCAACCCGGGGGAAAAACTGTTTTTT.

This clone turned up a few times. The chain uses TRBV24-1 and TRBJ2-1, with 8 bases matching TRBD2. J was trimmed by 9 bases and V by 3 bases; bases with no gene match: 21. CDR1 is KGHDR, CDR2 SFDVKD, per germline. CDR3 length: 19 amino acids. The CDR3 sequence: CATSDIPGHREGRQVEQFF. The CDR3 DNA reads TGTGCCACCAGTGATATACCGGGACATCGGGAGGGCCGACAAGTTGAGCAGTTCTTC.

This clone showed up just once. The chain joins TRBV15 to TRBJ2-1, with 15 nucleotides matching TRBD2. CDR3 length: 14 residues. Germline V gives CDR1 LNHNV, CDR2 YYDKDF (reference sequence). The V segment lost 11 bases and the J segment 8 bases; nucleotides outside the gene matches: 7. CDR3 in amino acids: CASGLAGGVDEQFF. The CDR3 DNA is TGTGCCTCCGGACTAGCGGGAGGGGTGGATGAGCAGTTCTTC.

The chain joins TRBV10-3 to TRBJ2-7; 9 nucleotides line up with TRBD1. This CDR3 is built from 12 residues. Germline CDR1 reads ENHRY; CDR2 reads SYGVKD. The V segment lost 6 bases and the J segment 9 bases; nucleotides outside the gene matches: 6. Here the CDR3 reads CAIRDTGGGQYF. In DNA, the CDR3 is TGTGCCATCAGAGATACAGGGGGCGGGCAGTACTTC.

The chain carries TRBV6-5 and TRBJ1-1; D remains ambiguous. The CDR3 sequence is 13 residues long. Germline CDR1 MNHEY, CDR2 SVGAGI. Trimming took off 0 bases at V and 1 base at J, with 3 bases between the two ends. CDR3 nucleotides: TGTGCCAGCAGTTACTCACAGAACACTGAAGCTTTCTTT. It encodes CASSYSQNTEAFF.

The rearrangement links TRBV5-1 to TRBJ2-5; D tentatively reads TRBD1 or TRBD2 (6 bases each). Germline CDR1 SGHRS, CDR2 YFSETQ. This CDR3 is built from 15 residues. The V end was cut by 4 bases, the J end by 4 bases, with 17 bases between. CDR3: CASSPTGAKGETQYF. The CDR3 DNA sequence: TGCGCCAGCAGCCCCACGGGGGCTAAAGGAGAGACCCAGTACTTC. Filled out from reference TRBV5-1 and TRBJ2-5, the complete variable domain reads KAGVTQTPRYLIKTRGQQVTLSCSPISGHRSVSWYQQTPGQGLQFLFEYFSETQRNKGNFPGRFSGRQFSNSRSEMNVSTLELGDSALYLCASSPTGAKGETQYFGPGTRLLVL.

This chain joins TRBV30 and TRBJ1-1, with D possibly being TRBD1 (5 bases). Trimming left V 4 bases short and J 0 bases short, with 9 bases between. The CDR3 extends over 13 amino acids. Germline lookup yields CDR1 GTSNPN and CDR2 SVGIG (reference sequence). The CDR3 sequence is CAWTGQLNTEAFF. In DNA form, the CDR3 reads TGTGCCTGGACTGGACAACTGAACACTGAAGCTTTCTTT.

This chain connects TRBV27 to TRBJ2-1; D is possibly TRBD2 (6 bases). This CDR3 contains 14 residues. CDR1 is MNHEY and CDR2 is SMNVEV in the germline V gene (reference sequence). The V gene lost 7 bases and the J gene lost 4 bases, with 14 bases spanning the gap. CDR3 sequence: CASKDVGTYNEQFF. CDR3 sequence (DNA): TGTGCCAGCAAGGATGTGGGGACTTACAATGAGCAGTTCTTC.